The 18 T cell receptor beta chains in this list originate from one sample, sequenced in a study of control samples from healthy donors and cancer patients. Using immunoSEQ multiplex PCR, the repertoire was profiled, and TCRdb retains in-frame clones only, with some absent. Here the sample spans 80,000 or so clones, around 94% being singletons. The sample comprised blood. The receptors were gathered from a woman in her thirties or forties in good health.

The rearrangement uses TRBV5-1 and TRBJ2-3; no firm D call. CDR1 SGHRS and CDR2 YFSETQ come from the germline V gene. V shed 5 bases and J shed 7 bases, with 11 bases lying between them. CDR3 length: 12 amino acids. The CDR3 is CASRPDFNTQYF. As DNA, the CDR3 is TGCGCCAGCAGACCGGATTTTAATACGCAGTATTTT.

V usage is TRBV3-1 (or the pseudogene TRBV3-2) and J usage is TRBJ2-2, with no clear D. Trimming left V 2 bases short and J 0 bases short, with 1 base between. The CDR3 covers 13 residues. The germline V gene encodes CDR1 LGHDT and CDR2 YNNKEL (reference sequence). The CDR3 is CASSQSNTGELFF. The CDR3 nucleotides read TGTGCCAGCAGCCAATCGAACACCGGGGAGCTGTTTTTT.

This rearrangement joins TRBV7-9 to TRBJ2-5, with 8 bases fitting TRBD2. V was pared by 5 bases and J by 5 bases, with 10 bases of the junction left unmatched. This CDR3 has 15 residues. CDR1 and CDR2 (germline): SEHNR, FQNEAQ (reference sequence). This chain's CDR3 is CASSPLAGLKETQYF. The CDR3 nucleotides are TGTGCCAGCAGCCCTTTAGCGGGATTGAAGGAGACCCAGTACTTC.

The V gene is TRBV7-9, the J gene TRBJ2-7, with TRBD1 matching 7 bases. The CDR3 runs 15 residues. J lost 3 bases, V lost 5 bases, and 10 bases had no gene match. In germline, CDR1 is SEHNR, CDR2 FQNEAQ (reference sequence). In DNA, the CDR3 is TGTGCCAGCAGCGATTCCGGGACAGCGAACTACGAGCAGTACTTC. This translates into CASSDSGTANYEQYF.

The chain recombines TRBV7-8 with TRBJ1-4; no reliable D call. This CDR3 region has 14 residues. CDR1 and CDR2 from the germline V gene are SGHVS and FQNEAQ. V lost 2 bases, J lost 7 bases, and 11 bases lay in between. The CDR3 region is CASSLFARPEKLFF. The CDR3 nucleotides read TGTGCCAGCAGCTTATTCGCCCGTCCTGAAAAACTGTTTTTT.

This clone was seen once. The genes are TRBV6-6 and TRBJ1-5, with TRBD1 as a possible D gene (5 bases). The CDR3 is 12 amino acids. The V gene's germline CDR1 is MNHNY and CDR2 SVGAGI (reference sequence). Trimming stripped 7 bases from V and 2 bases from J, with 6 bases between. The DNA for the CDR3 is TGTGCCAGCATGGGGGGCAATCAGCCCCAGCATTTT. Residues: CASMGGNQPQHF.

The gene calls are TRBV12-5 and TRBJ2-1, with 9 bases fitting TRBD2. Per germline, CDR1 LGHNT and CDR2 FRNRAP. The CDR3 extends over 14 amino acids. The V segment lost 4 bases and the J segment 8 bases; nucleotides outside the gene matches: 6. CDR3 region: CASGYWTSVDEQFF. The CDR3 DNA sequence: TGTGCTAGTGGTTACTGGACTAGCGTCGATGAGCAGTTCTTC.

This CDR3 is CASGTTSGNSREQYF. The CDR3 nucleotides read TGTGCCAGCGGAACGACTAGCGGGAACTCGAGGGAGCAGTACTTC. V is TRBV3-1 (or the pseudogene TRBV3-2) and J is TRBJ2-7; 11 positions agree with TRBD2. Germline CDR1 reads LGHDT; CDR2 reads YNNKEL (reference sequence). V lost 8 bases and J lost 7; bases outside the gene matches: 13. CDR3 length: 15 amino acids.

The rearrangement joins TRBV27 to TRBJ1-2; TRBD1 is a possible D gene (6 bases). Germline V lookup: CDR1 MNHEY, CDR2 SMNVEV (reference sequence). The ends were cut back, 6 bases at V and 2 bases at J, with 16 bases in the middle. The CDR3 is 15 amino acids. DNA of the CDR3: TGTGCCAGCAGGCGAGGACAGAATGACAACTATGGCTACACCTTC. Its protein product is CASRRGQNDNYGYTF.

CDR3 bases: TGTGCCAGTAGTCCCCTGGGGGCGGGAGCTTTAACCTCCTACAATGAGCAGTTCTTC. Residues: CASSPLGAGALTSYNEQFF. The chain carries TRBV19 and TRBJ2-1; a possible D gene is TRBD2 (7 bases). The germline V gene encodes CDR1 LNHDA and CDR2 SQIVND (reference sequence). Trimming left V 5 bases short and J 0 bases short, with 23 bases between. This CDR3 spans 19 amino acids. Supplemented by reference TRBV19 and TRBJ2-1, the full variable domain reads DGGITQSPKYLFRKEGQNVTLSCEQNLNHDAMYWYRQDPGQGLRLIYYSQIVNDFQKGDIAEGYSVSREKKESFPLTVTSAQKNPTAFYLCASSPLGAGALTSYNEQFFGPGTRLTVL.

This clone was observed once. V gene TRBV2 combines with J gene TRBJ1-4, with 9 bases matching TRBD1. The CDR3 has 14 residues. V was pared by 7 bases and J by 8 bases, with 8 bases of the junction left unmatched. From germline, CDR1 is SNHLY and CDR2 FYNNEI. In DNA, the CDR3 is TGTGCCAGCACTCCGGGACAGGGCAACGAAAAACTGTTTTTT. As protein: CASTPGQGNEKLFF.

This clone appeared once. The J gene is TRBJ2-6, the V gene TRBV14; 7 positions agree with TRBD1. CDR1 SGHDN and CDR2 FVKESK come from the germline V gene. V lost 2 bases to trimming and J lost 1 base; unmatched junction nucleotides: 5. CDR3 length: 17 residues. The CDR3 reads CASSQWTGLSGANVLTF. CDR3 nucleotides: TGTGCCAGCAGCCAATGGACAGGATTATCTGGGGCCAACGTCCTGACTTTC.

The chain recombines TRBV5-6 with TRBJ1-1, with no clear D. Trimming left V 4 bases short and J 5 bases short, with 15 bases between. This CDR3 is built from 14 residues. Germline V gene data show CDR1 as SGHDT and CDR2 as YYEEEE. CDR3 DNA sequence: TGTGCCAGCAGCCGCCCTTACCCGGGGACTGAAGCTTTCTTT. This encodes CASSRPYPGTEAFF.

The rearrangement joins TRBV2 to TRBJ1-2; 7 bases are a match to TRBD1. With 5 bases clipped from V and 4 bases from J, the junction kept 7 bases outside the gene matches. This CDR3 spans 14 amino acids. CDR1 and CDR2 (germline): SNHLY, FYNNEI. The CDR3: CASSLDRVTYGYTF. DNA of the CDR3: TGTGCCAGCAGTCTCGACAGGGTAACCTATGGCTACACCTTC. Full variable domain (outside the CDR3, taken from reference TRBV2 and TRBJ1-2): EPEVTQTPSHQVTQMGQEVILRCVPISNHLYFYWYRQILGQKVEFLVSFYNNEISEKSEIFDDQFSVERPDGSNFTLKIRSTKLEDSAMYFCASSLDRVTYGYTFGSGTRLTVV.

The chain joins TRBV11-1 to TRBJ2-1; maybe TRBD2 (5 bases). CDR1 and CDR2 from the germline V gene are SGHAT and FQDESV (reference sequence). This CDR3 contains 15 residues. V was pared by 5 bases and J by 3 bases, with 14 bases between. For the CDR3, the DNA is TGTGCCAGCAGCCGGGGTAGGGAAGGCTACAATGAGCAGTTCTTC. It codes for CASSRGREGYNEQFF.

This chain uses TRBV10-3 with TRBJ1-2, with 9 bases that match TRBD1. CDR3 length: 14 residues. CDR1 and CDR2 from the germline V gene are ENHRY and SYGVKD. V shed 2 bases, J shed 8 bases, and the junction held 6 bases outside the gene matches. This chain's CDR3 is CAISEGTGYGGYTF. DNA for the CDR3: TGTGCCATCAGTGAGGGGACAGGGTACGGCGGCTACACCTTC.

This clone was counted a single time. J is TRBJ2-2 and V is TRBV24-1; D is perhaps TRBD1 (6 bases). V lost 0 bases and J 4 bases, leaving 11 bases between the germline ends. CDR1 is KGHDR and CDR2 is SFDVKD in the germline V gene. The CDR3 length is 16 residues. This CDR3 reads CATSDLGRGVTGELFF. The DNA for the CDR3 is TGTGCCACCAGTGATTTGGGCAGGGGTGTCACCGGGGAGCTGTTTTTT.

Here the CDR3 reads CASSQAPGGSGELFF. Written as DNA, the CDR3 is TGCGCCAGCAGCCAAGCCCCGGGGGGGTCCGGGGAGCTGTTTTTT. The V gene is TRBV4-3, the J gene TRBJ2-2, with 8 positions matching TRBD2. Germline V gene sequence: CDR1 LGHNA, CDR2 YSLEER. Trimming removed 1 base from V and 6 bases from J; junction bases left unmatched: 4. The CDR3 runs 15 residues.